The 31 T cell receptor beta chains given below trace back to one sample, sequenced in a study of blood T cell repertoires in COVID-19. Only in-frame clones appear in the TCRdb table, and some are missing; sequencing was by immunoSEQ multiplex PCR. The data contain about 87,000 clones, roughly 76% of them singletons. The specimen sequenced was peripheral blood. All receptors come from a woman aged 45-60 years with acute or convalescent COVID-19.

For the CDR3, the DNA is TGTGCCAGTAGTATCTCCGCGACAGGGGAATACGAGCAGTACTTC. Translated, it gives CASSISATGEYEQYF. V is TRBV19 and J is TRBJ2-7; TRBD1 aligns across 8 bases. Germline values: CDR1 LNHDA, CDR2 SQIVND (reference sequence). The ends lost 3 bases at V and 4 bases at J; junction bases unmatched: 8. The CDR3 spans 15 residues.

This sequence joins TRBV19 and TRBJ1-1, with D maybe TRBD1 (5 bases). The CDR3 is 12 residues long. V lost 1 base to trimming and J lost 7 bases, with 7 bases between them. The germline V gene encodes CDR1 LNHDA and CDR2 SQIVND (reference sequence). The CDR3 sequence: CASSIGGLEAFF. For the CDR3, the DNA is TGTGCCAGTAGTATAGGGGGACTTGAAGCTTTCTTT.

The rearrangement uses TRBV5-6 and TRBJ2-5; the match to TRBD1 covers 8 bases. This CDR3 comprises 16 residues. Germline CDR1 SGHDT, CDR2 YYEEEE. The ends lost 4 bases at V and 4 bases at J; junction bases unmatched: 12. CDR3 in DNA: TGTGCCAGCAGCCCCGCGACAGGGGCGCTGGGAGAGACCCAGTACTTC. This codes for CASSPATGALGETQYF.

Comments on this clone: The sample carries other DNA sequences with the same CDR3. The rearrangement joins TRBV28 to TRBJ1-2; tentatively, D is TRBD1 (5 bases). Germline CDR1 MDHEN, CDR2 SYDVKM. V gave up 6 bases and J gave up 4 bases, with 9 bases separating them. CDR3 size: 12 residues. The CDR3 sequence is CASRPTAYGYTF. The CDR3 coding sequence is TGTGCCAGCAGGCCGACAGCCTATGGCTACACCTTC.

This sequence joins TRBV30 and TRBJ2-2; 7 bases are shared with TRBD2. The germline V gene has CDR1 GTSNPN and CDR2 SVGIG (reference sequence). CDR3 length: 15 amino acids. After removal of 2 bases from V and 7 bases from J, the junction contained 10 bases not matched to a gene. CDR3 residues: CAWSYQWGGFGELFF. The DNA for the CDR3 is TGTGCCTGGAGTTACCAATGGGGGGGTTTCGGGGAGCTGTTTTTT.

This clone was seen many times. The chain joins TRBV27 to TRBJ1-5; 7 bases agree with TRBD1. Germline V gene sequence: CDR1 MNHEY, CDR2 SMNVEV (reference sequence). The J segment lost 2 bases and the V segment lost 5 bases, leaving 3 bases of the junction unmatched. The CDR3 sequence is 14 residues long. The CDR3 reads CASSTTGGNQPQHF. CDR3 nucleotides: TGTGCCAGCAGTACCACAGGGGGCAATCAGCCCCAGCATTTT.

The CDR3 DNA follows: TGTGCCAGTCTTAGAAACACCGGGGAGCTGTTTTTT. It yields the protein CASLRNTGELFF. The V gene is TRBV2, the J gene TRBJ2-2; D ambiguous. The germline gives CDR1 SNHLY, CDR2 FYNNEI. The CDR3 sequence is 12 residues long. With 9 bases removed from V and 2 bases from J, the gap between germline ends came to 7 bases. The full variable domain, with the rest looked up from reference TRBV2 and TRBJ2-2, is EPEVTQTPSHQVTQMGQEVILRCVPISNHLYFYWYRQILGQKVEFLVSFYNNEISEKSEIFDDQFSVERPDGSNFTLKIRSTKLEDSAMYFCASLRNTGELFFGEGSRLTVL.

This clone was picked up one time. The chain links TRBV5-5 to TRBJ1-2, with a weak D call TRBD1 (5 bases). V lost 4 bases, J lost 0 bases, and 19 bases lay in between. The CDR3 is 17 amino acids. Per germline, CDR1 SGHKS and CDR2 YYEKEE (reference sequence). The CDR3 sequence: CASSLVLVGGTNYGYTF. The CDR3 nucleotides read TGTGCCAGCAGCCTTGTCCTCGTGGGGGGGACTAACTATGGCTACACCTTC.

V usage is TRBV7-8 and J usage is TRBJ1-4; perhaps TRBD1 as D (6 bases). Germline V gene lookup returns CDR1 SGHVS and CDR2 FQNEAQ. This CDR3 has 15 amino acids. V lost 5 bases and J 0 bases, leaving 10 bases between the germline ends. Here the CDR3 DNA reads TGTGCCAGCAGCCCAGGGACAACAACTAATGAAAAACTGTTTTTT. Translated, it gives CASSPGTTTNEKLFF.

The chain's CDR3 is CASSPWTGGNTEAFF. CDR3 sequence (DNA): TGTGCCAGCAGTCCCTGGACAGGGGGCAACACTGAAGCTTTCTTT. The rearrangement links TRBV6-6 to TRBJ1-1; 11 bases line up with TRBD1. The germline V gene has CDR1 MNHNY and CDR2 SVGAGI (reference sequence). The CDR3 has 15 residues. V dropped 5 bases and J dropped 2; count of bases not matched to a gene: 4.

CDR3 coding DNA: TGCGCCAGCAGCCAAGGACAGGGAAGCACAGATACGCAGTATTTT. The encoded protein is CASSQGQGSTDTQYF. J is TRBJ2-3 and V is TRBV5-1; 8 nucleotides match TRBD1. The CDR3 runs 15 residues. The J segment lost 0 bases and the V segment lost 4 bases, leaving 4 bases of the junction unmatched. CDR1 and CDR2 from the germline V gene are SGHRS and YFSETQ.

This chain joins TRBV12-3 or TRBV12-4 and TRBJ1-5; no firm D call. CDR3 length: 12 amino acids. V lost 5 bases to trimming and J lost 9 bases, with 11 bases between them. The DNA for the CDR3 is TGTGCCAGCAGTCAAACCGGTACGCCCCAGCATTTT. Its translation is CASSQTGTPQHF.

The chain has TRBV10-3 and TRBJ2-5; D unclear. V lost 9 bases to trimming and J lost 7 bases, with 15 bases between them. CDR1 is ENHRY and CDR2 is SYGVKD in the germline V gene. This CDR3 is 12 amino acids long. The chain's CDR3 is CAISGASGTQYF. The CDR3 DNA reads as TGTGCCATTTCCGGAGCCTCGGGGACCCAGTACTTC.

J is TRBJ2-5 and V is TRBV28; weak D call: TRBD2 (6 bases). V lost 4 bases to trimming and J lost 0 bases, with 18 bases between them. CDR1 is MDHEN, CDR2 SYDVKM, per germline. The CDR3 is 17 residues long. CDR3 sequence (DNA): TGTGCCAGCAGTTCTCCCCTGGGGGGAGCGTACCAAGAGACCCAGTACTTC. Translation gives CASSSPLGGAYQETQYF. Variable domain in full (rest from reference TRBV28 and TRBJ2-5): DVKVTQSSRYLVKRTGEKVFLECVQDMDHENMFWYRQDPGLGLRLIYFSYDVKMKEKGDIPEGYSVSREKKERFSLILESASTNQTSMYLCASSSPLGGAYQETQYFGPGTRLLVL.

The chain uses TRBV7-8 and TRBJ1-2, with TRBD1 matching 7 bases. The germline gives CDR1 SGHVS, CDR2 FQNEAQ. The CDR3 is made up of 15 amino acids. The V segment lost 4 bases and the J segment 6 bases; nucleotides outside the gene matches: 11. CDR3 amino acids: CASSYRITTGDGYTF. As DNA, the CDR3 is TGTGCCAGCAGCTACCGCATAACAACAGGGGATGGCTACACCTTC.

The chain joins TRBV5-4 to TRBJ2-5, with TRBD2 matching 9 bases. The V segment lost 4 bases and the J segment 0 bases; nucleotides outside the gene matches: 4. The CDR3 length is 15 residues. In germline, CDR1 is SGHNT, CDR2 YYREEE (reference sequence). The CDR3, as DNA: TGTGCCAGCAGCGGGAAGCGGGGGGACCAAGAGACCCAGTACTTC. Translating gives CASSGKRGDQETQYF.

CDR3 sequence: CASSLDRISYGYTF. The CDR3 coding sequence is TGCGCCAGCAGCTTGGACAGAATCTCCTATGGCTACACCTTC. The chain is built from TRBV5-1 and TRBJ1-2, with no clear D. Germline CDR1 and CDR2: SGHRS and YFSETQ. CDR3 size: 14 residues. Trimming pared 0 bases from V and 4 bases from J, leaving 10 bases between. Looking up the rest from reference TRBV5-1 and TRBJ1-2 gives the full variable domain: KAGVTQTPRYLIKTRGQQVTLSCSPISGHRSVSWYQQTPGQGLQFLFEYFSETQRNKGNFPGRFSGRQFSNSRSEMNVSTLELGDSALYLCASSLDRISYGYTFGSGTRLTVV.

There are a few counts of this clone. The rearrangement links TRBV28 to TRBJ2-1; 9 nucleotides match TRBD1. V was pared by 4 bases and J by 5 bases, with 9 bases of the junction left unmatched. CDR1 and CDR2 from the germline V gene are MDHEN and SYDVKM. This CDR3 is 16 amino acids long. As DNA, the CDR3 is TGTGCCAGCAGTTCCCCCCCGGGACAGGGTCACAATGAGCAGTTCTTC. Encoded protein: CASSSPPGQGHNEQFF. Filled out from reference TRBV28 and TRBJ2-1, the complete variable domain reads DVKVTQSSRYLVKRTGEKVFLECVQDMDHENMFWYRQDPGLGLRLIYFSYDVKMKEKGDIPEGYSVSREKKERFSLILESASTNQTSMYLCASSSPPGQGHNEQFFGPGTRLTVL.

The chain carries TRBV14 and TRBJ1-1; D is uncertain. The CDR3 contains 16 residues. The germline V and J ends were trimmed by 0 bases and 0 bases, with 11 bases remaining between them. The V gene's germline CDR1 is SGHDN and CDR2 FVKESK. The CDR3 bases are TGTGCCAGCAGCCAAGATTCAAGAGTCCTGAACACTGAAGCTTTCTTT. It translates to CASSQDSRVLNTEAFF. The whole variable domain, filled in from reference TRBV14 and TRBJ1-1, reads EAGVTQFPSHSVIEKGQTVTLRCDPISGHDNLYWYRRVMGKEIKFLLHFVKESKQDESGMPNNRFLAERTGGTYSTLKVQPAELEDSGVYFCASSQDSRVLNTEAFFGQGTRLTVV.

The chain uses TRBV5-4 and TRBJ1-1, with 8 bases identical to TRBD1. The CDR3 covers 14 residues. CDR1 is SGHNT and CDR2 is YYREEE in the germline V gene (reference sequence). V trimming: 1 base; J trimming: 1 base; junction bases outside the gene matches: 0. CDR3 amino acids: CASSLQGANTEAFF. CDR3 nucleotide sequence: TGTGCCAGCAGCTTGCAGGGGGCGAACACTGAAGCTTTCTTT.

This clone was seen once. This chain uses TRBV12-3 or TRBV12-4 with TRBJ1-1; D may be TRBD1 (6 bases). This CDR3 is built from 12 residues. The V gene lost 6 bases and the J gene lost 8 bases, with 13 bases spanning the gap. This chain's CDR3 is CASRAHRAEAFF. CDR3 bases: TGTGCCAGCAGGGCCCACAGGGCCGAAGCTTTCTTT.

The V call is TRBV24-1, the J call TRBJ1-2; D may be TRBD1 (5 bases). The CDR3 extends over 15 amino acids. Trimming shortened V by 2 bases and J by 2 bases, and 11 bases separated the two germline ends. Germline values: CDR1 KGHDR, CDR2 SFDVKD. The CDR3 region has the DNA TGTGCCACCAGTGATTCGAAGAGGACAAACTATGGCTACACCTTC. Its translation is CATSDSKRTNYGYTF.

This chain uses TRBV29-1 with TRBJ1-1; D is undetermined. The length of the CDR3 is 13 residues. The V end lost 6 bases, the J end lost 0 bases, and 11 bases lay between the germline ends. Per the germline V gene, CDR1 is SQVTM and CDR2 is ANQGSEA. The CDR3 spells CSVDGGMNTEAFF. The CDR3 region has the DNA TGCAGCGTGGACGGAGGGATGAACACTGAAGCTTTCTTT.

The rearrangement uses TRBV3-1 (or the pseudogene TRBV3-2) and TRBJ1-6, with 7 bases that match TRBD1. The length of the CDR3 is 16 residues. The ends lost 0 bases at V and 5 bases at J; junction bases unmatched: 4. The germline V gene has CDR1 LGHDT and CDR2 YNNKEL (reference sequence). CDR3 loop: CASSQDRTGHNSPLHF. The CDR3 nucleotides are TGTGCCAGCAGCCAAGATAGGACAGGACATAATTCACCCCTCCACTTT.

The rearrangement links TRBV7-9 to TRBJ2-4; perhaps TRBD2 as D (5 bases). V lost 1 base and J 8 bases, leaving 9 bases between the germline ends. Germline lookup yields CDR1 SEHNR and CDR2 FQNEAQ (reference sequence). This CDR3 has 13 amino acids. CDR3 DNA: TGTGCCAGCAGCTTAGGGAGTAGCGACATTCAGTACTTC. Protein: CASSLGSSDIQYF.

This chain connects TRBV24-1 to TRBJ2-1; no clear D gene. V gave up 1 base and J gave up 5 bases, with 5 bases separating them. Germline CDR1 reads KGHDR; CDR2 reads SFDVKD. The CDR3 sequence is 13 residues long. The CDR3 bases are TGTGCCACCAGTGATTTCCCGGACAATGAGCAGTTCTTC. Its protein is CATSDFPDNEQFF.

The genes are TRBV27 and TRBJ2-5; D is ambiguous. V lost 5 bases and J 7 bases, leaving 17 bases between the germline ends. This CDR3 has 14 amino acids. Germline V gene sequence: CDR1 MNHEY, CDR2 SMNVEV (reference sequence). As DNA, the CDR3 is TGTGCCAGCAGTCCCTACACCACCTCAGGGACCCAGTACTTC. The encoded protein is CASSPYTTSGTQYF.

The chain has TRBV6-5 and TRBJ1-3; the match to TRBD1 covers 9 bases. Germline V lookup: CDR1 MNHEY, CDR2 SVGAGI. CDR3 size: 16 residues. Unmatched junction bases numbered 8, after V lost 2 bases and J lost 6 bases. Here the CDR3 reads CASSYLTGQGVNTIYF. The CDR3 nucleotides are TGTGCCAGCAGTTACCTAACGGGACAGGGAGTAAACACCATATATTTT.

V is TRBV5-1 and J is TRBJ2-7, with D hard to call. The V and J ends lost 4 bases and 0 bases respectively, with 14 bases between them. This CDR3 is built from 15 residues. Germline V lookup: CDR1 SGHRS, CDR2 YFSETQ. The CDR3 region is CASSDGGALSYEQYF. In nucleotides, the CDR3 is TGCGCCAGCAGCGATGGCGGCGCCCTCTCCTACGAGCAGTACTTC. Complete variable domain (other parts from reference TRBV5-1 and TRBJ2-7): KAGVTQTPRYLIKTRGQQVTLSCSPISGHRSVSWYQQTPGQGLQFLFEYFSETQRNKGNFPGRFSGRQFSNSRSEMNVSTLELGDSALYLCASSDGGALSYEQYFGPGTRLTVT.

This sequence joins TRBV7-8 and TRBJ1-1; D uncertain. The CDR3 contains 15 residues. The germline gives CDR1 SGHVS, CDR2 FQNEAQ. Trimming shortened V by 1 base and J by 2 bases, and 11 bases separated the two germline ends. The CDR3 DNA sequence: TGTGCCAGCAGCTTAGAACCGGAGCCCAACACTGAAGCTTTCTTT. Translation: CASSLEPEPNTEAFF.

The V gene is TRBV5-1, the J gene TRBJ1-1, with a weak D call TRBD1 (5 bases). Germline V CDR1 and CDR2: SGHRS, YFSETQ. CDR3 length equals 15 residues. V was clipped by 1 base and J by 1 base, with 11 bases between them. The CDR3 sequence is CASSLTGPPNTEAFF. Written as DNA, the CDR3 is TGCGCCAGCAGCTTGACAGGACCCCCGAACACTGAAGCTTTCTTT. Using reference TRBV5-1 and TRBJ1-1 for the parts outside the CDR3, the full variable domain is KAGVTQTPRYLIKTRGQQVTLSCSPISGHRSVSWYQQTPGQGLQFLFEYFSETQRNKGNFPGRFSGRQFSNSRSEMNVSTLELGDSALYLCASSLTGPPNTEAFFGQGTRLTVV.